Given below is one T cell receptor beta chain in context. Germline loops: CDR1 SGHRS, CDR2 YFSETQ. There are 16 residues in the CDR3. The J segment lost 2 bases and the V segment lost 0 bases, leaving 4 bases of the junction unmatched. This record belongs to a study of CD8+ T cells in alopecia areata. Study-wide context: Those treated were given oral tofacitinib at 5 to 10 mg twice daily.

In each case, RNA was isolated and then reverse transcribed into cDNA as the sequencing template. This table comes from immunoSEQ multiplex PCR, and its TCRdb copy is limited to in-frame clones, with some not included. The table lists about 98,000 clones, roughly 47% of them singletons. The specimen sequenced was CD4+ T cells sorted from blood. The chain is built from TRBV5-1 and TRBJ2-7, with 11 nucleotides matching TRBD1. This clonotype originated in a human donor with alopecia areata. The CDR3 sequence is CASSLDEDRGPYEQYF. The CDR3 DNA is TGCGCCAGCAGCTTGGACGAGGACAGGGGGCCCTACGAGCAGTACTTC.